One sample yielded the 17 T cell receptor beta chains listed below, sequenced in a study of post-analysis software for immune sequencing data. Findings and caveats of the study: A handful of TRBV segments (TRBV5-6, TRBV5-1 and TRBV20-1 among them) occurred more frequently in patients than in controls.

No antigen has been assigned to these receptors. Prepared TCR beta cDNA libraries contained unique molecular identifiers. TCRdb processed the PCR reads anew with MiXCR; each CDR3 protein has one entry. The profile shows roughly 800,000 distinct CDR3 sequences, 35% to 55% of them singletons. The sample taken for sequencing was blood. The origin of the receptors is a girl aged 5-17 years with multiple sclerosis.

The CDR3: CSARAPFWTQETQFF. The CDR3 bases are TGCAGTGCTAGAGCCCCCTTTTGGACGCAAGAGACCCAGTTCTTC. The chain carries TRBV20-1 and TRBJ2-1; no firm D call. The CDR3 length is 15 residues. Germline V gene data show CDR1 as DFQATT and CDR2 as SNEGSKA (reference sequence). The V end lost 1 base, the J end lost 13 bases, and 23 bases lay between the germline ends.

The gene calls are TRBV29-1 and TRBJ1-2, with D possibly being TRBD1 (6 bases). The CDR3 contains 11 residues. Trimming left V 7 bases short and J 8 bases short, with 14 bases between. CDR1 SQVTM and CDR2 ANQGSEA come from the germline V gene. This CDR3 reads CSGIDRSGYTF. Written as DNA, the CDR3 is TGCAGCGGGATTGACAGGAGCGGCTACACCTTC.

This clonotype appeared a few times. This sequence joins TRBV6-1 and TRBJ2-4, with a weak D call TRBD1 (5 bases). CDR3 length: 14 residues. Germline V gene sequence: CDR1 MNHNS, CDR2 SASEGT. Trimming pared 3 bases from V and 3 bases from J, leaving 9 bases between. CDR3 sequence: CASSEWQGKNIQYF. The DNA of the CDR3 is TGTGCCAGCAGTGAGTGGCAGGGCAAAAACATTCAGTACTTC.

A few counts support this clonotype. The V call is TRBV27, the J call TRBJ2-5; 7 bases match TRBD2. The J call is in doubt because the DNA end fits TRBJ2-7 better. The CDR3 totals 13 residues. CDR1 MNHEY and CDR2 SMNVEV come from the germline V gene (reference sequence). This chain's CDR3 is CASSLAGDDEQYF. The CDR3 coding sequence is TGTGCCAGCAGTTTAGCGGGGGACGACGAGCAGTACTTC.

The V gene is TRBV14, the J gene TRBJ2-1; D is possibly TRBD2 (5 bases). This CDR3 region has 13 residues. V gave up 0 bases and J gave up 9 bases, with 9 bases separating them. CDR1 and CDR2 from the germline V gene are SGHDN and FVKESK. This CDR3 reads CASSQDIEGEQFF. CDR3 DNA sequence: TGTGCCAGCAGCCAAGATATTGAGGGTGAGCAGTTCTTC.

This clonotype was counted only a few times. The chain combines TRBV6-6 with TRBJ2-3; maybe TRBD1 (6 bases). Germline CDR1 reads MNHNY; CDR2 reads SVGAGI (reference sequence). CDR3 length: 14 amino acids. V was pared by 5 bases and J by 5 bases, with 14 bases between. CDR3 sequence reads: CASSQGTYGDTQYF. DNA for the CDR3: TGTGCCAGCAGTCAGGGGACATATGGAGATACGCAGTATTTT.

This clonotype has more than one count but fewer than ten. The CDR3 is CASSYQGGAYGYTF. The CDR3 region has the DNA TGTGCCAGCAGTTACCAGGGGGGCGCCTATGGCTACACCTTC. J is TRBJ1-2 and V is TRBV6-5, with 7 bases identical to TRBD1. V lost 2 bases and J lost 4; bases outside the gene matches: 4. The CDR3 extends over 14 amino acids. Germline values: CDR1 MNHEY, CDR2 SVGAGI.

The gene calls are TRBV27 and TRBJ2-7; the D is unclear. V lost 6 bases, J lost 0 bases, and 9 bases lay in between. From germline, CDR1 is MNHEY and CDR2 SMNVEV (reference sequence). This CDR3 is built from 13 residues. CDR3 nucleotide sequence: TGTGCCAGCAGGCCCCTAAGCTCCTACGAGCAGTACTTC. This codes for CASRPLSSYEQYF.

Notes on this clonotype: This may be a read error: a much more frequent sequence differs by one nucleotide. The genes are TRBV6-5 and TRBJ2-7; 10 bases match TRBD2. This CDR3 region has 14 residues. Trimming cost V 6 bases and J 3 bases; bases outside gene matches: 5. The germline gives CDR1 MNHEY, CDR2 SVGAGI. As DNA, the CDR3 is TGTGCCAGCAGCCGAGTAGCGGGAGGCTACGAGCAGTACTTC. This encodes CASSRVAGGYEQYF.

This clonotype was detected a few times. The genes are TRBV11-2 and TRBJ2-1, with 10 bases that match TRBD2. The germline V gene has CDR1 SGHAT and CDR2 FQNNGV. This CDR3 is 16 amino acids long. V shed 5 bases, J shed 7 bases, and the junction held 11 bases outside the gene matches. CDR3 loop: CASSTGLAVGLNEQFF. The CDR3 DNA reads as TGTGCCAGCAGCACCGGACTAGCGGTTGGTTTGAATGAGCAGTTCTTC.

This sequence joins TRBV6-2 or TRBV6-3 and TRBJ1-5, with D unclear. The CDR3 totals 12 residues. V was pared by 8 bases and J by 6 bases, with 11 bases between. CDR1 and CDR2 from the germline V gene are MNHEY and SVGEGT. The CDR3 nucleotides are TGTGCCAGCGGACTAGCAAGTCAGCCCCAGCATTTT. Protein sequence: CASGLASQPQHF.

For the CDR3, the DNA is TGTGCCAGCAGTTTATTTGGGGGGGGCTCCTACGAGCAGTACTTC. Protein sequence: CASSLFGGGSYEQYF. This chain uses TRBV28 with TRBJ2-7; 7 bases align to TRBD2. V lost 1 base to trimming and J lost 0 bases; unmatched junction nucleotides: 3. CDR3 length equals 15 residues. Germline V gene lookup returns CDR1 MDHEN and CDR2 SYDVKM.

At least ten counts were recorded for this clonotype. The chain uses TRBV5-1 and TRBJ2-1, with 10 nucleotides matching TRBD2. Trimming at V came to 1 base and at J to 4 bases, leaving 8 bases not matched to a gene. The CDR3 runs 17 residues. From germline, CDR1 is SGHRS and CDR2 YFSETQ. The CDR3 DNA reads TGCGCCAGCAGCTTGTTGCCAGCGGGAGGGATATACAATGAGCAGTTCTTC. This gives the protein CASSLLPAGGIYNEQFF.

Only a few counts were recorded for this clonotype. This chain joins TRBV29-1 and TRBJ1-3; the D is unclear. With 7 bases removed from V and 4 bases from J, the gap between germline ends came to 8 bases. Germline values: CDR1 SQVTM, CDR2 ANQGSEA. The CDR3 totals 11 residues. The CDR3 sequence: CSALGGNTIYF. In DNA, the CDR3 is TGCAGCGCTCTGGGAGGAAACACCATATATTTT.

The CDR3 coding sequence is TGTGCCAGCTCACCACCGATAGCGGGAGCTCTATCCGAGCAGTACTTC. The encoded protein is CASSPPIAGALSEQYF. The chain employs TRBV18 and TRBJ2-7; 9 nucleotides agree with TRBD2. Germline CDR1 reads KGHSH; CDR2 reads LQKENI. The V and J ends lost 0 bases and 6 bases, in that order; junction bases with no gene match: 9. The CDR3 consists of 16 residues. Based on the CDR3 plus reference TRBV18 and TRBJ2-7, the full variable domain is NAGVMQNPRHLVRRRGQEARLRCSPMKGHSHVYWYRQLPEEGLKFMVYLQKENIIDESGMPKERFSAEFPKEGPSILRIQQVVRGDSAAYFCASSPPIAGALSEQYFGPGTRLTVT.

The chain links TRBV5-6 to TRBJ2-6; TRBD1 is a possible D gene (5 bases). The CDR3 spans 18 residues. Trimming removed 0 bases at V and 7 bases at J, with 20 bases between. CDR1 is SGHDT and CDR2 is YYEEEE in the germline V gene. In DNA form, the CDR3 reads TGTGCCAGCAGCTTGGGGCCTAGGGGCCCTAATTCCGCCAACGTCCTGACTTTC. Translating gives CASSLGPRGPNSANVLTF. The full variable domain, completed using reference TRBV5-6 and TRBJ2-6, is DAGVTQSPTHLIKTRGQQVTLRCSPKSGHDTVSWYQQALGQGPQFIFQYYEEEERQRGNFPDRFSGHQFPNYSSELNVNALLLGDSALYLCASSLGPRGPNSANVLTFGAGSRLTVL.

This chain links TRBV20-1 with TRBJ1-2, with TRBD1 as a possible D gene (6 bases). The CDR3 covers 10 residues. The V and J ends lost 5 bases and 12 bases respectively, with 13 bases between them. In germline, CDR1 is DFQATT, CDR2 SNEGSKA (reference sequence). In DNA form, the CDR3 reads TGCAGTGCTCCGGGACAAAAGGACACCTTC. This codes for CSAPGQKDTF.